The table lists the clone carrying this T cell receptor beta chain with a count of one. CDR1 and CDR2 (germline): LNHDA, SQIVND (reference sequence). The CDR3 is 12 amino acids. V shed 6 bases and J shed 9 bases, with 12 bases lying between them. This record belongs to a study of cytomegalovirus exposure and HLA in healthy donors. At the level of the study: From HLA-typed donors, an early data release held around 80 million unique TCRs.

Use of 60 Vbeta and 13 Jbeta primers characterized the PCR. Produced via immunoSEQ multiplex PCR; TCRdb's table is partial and in-frame only. The sample records tens of thousands of clones, around three quarters being singletons. The chain carries TRBV19 and TRBJ2-1; D is possibly TRBD2 (5 bases). This TCR derives from a man aged 55-75 years in good health and CMV-seronegative. Sequencing used PBMCs. CDR3 protein: CASRAGLGEQFF. The DNA of the CDR3 is TGTGCCAGTAGGGCAGGACTGGGTGAGCAGTTCTTC. Looking up the rest from reference TRBV19 and TRBJ2-1 gives the full variable domain: DGGITQSPKYLFRKEGQNVTLSCEQNLNHDAMYWYRQDPGQGLRLIYYSQIVNDFQKGDIAEGYSVSREKKESFPLTVTSAQKNPTAFYLCASRAGLGEQFFGPGTRLTVL.